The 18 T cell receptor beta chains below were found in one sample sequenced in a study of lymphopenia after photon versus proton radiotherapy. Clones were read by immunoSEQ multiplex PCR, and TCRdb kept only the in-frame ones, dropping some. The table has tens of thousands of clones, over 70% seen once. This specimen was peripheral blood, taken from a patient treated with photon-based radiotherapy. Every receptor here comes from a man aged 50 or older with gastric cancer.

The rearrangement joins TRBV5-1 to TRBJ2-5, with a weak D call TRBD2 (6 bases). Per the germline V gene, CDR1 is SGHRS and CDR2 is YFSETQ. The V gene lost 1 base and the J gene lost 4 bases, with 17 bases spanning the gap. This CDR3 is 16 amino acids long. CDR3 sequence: CASSLSSGSRGETQYF. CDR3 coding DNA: TGCGCCAGCAGCTTGAGTAGCGGCTCGAGGGGAGAGACCCAGTACTTC.

The CDR3 reads CAISGLAGGLETQYF. The CDR3, as DNA: TGTGCCATATCGGGACTAGCGGGAGGGCTAGAGACCCAGTACTTC. The J gene is TRBJ2-5, the V gene TRBV10-3; the match to TRBD2 covers 16 bases. J gave up 4 bases and V 9 bases, and 5 bases lay outside the gene matches. From germline, CDR1 is ENHRY and CDR2 SYGVKD. The CDR3 is 15 residues long.

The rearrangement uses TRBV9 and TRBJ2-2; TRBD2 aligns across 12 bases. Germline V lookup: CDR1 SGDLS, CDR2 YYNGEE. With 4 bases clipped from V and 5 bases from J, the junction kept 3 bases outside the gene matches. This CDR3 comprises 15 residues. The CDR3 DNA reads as TGTGCCAGCAGCCTAGCGGGAGGGGTTACCGGGGAGCTGTTTTTT. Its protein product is CASSLAGGVTGELFF. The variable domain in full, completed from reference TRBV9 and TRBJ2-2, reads DSGVTQTPKHLITATGQRVTLRCSPRSGDLSVYWYQQSLDQGLQFLIQYYNGEERAKGNILERFSAQQFPDLHSELNLSSLELGDSALYFCASSLAGGVTGELFFGEGSRLTVL.

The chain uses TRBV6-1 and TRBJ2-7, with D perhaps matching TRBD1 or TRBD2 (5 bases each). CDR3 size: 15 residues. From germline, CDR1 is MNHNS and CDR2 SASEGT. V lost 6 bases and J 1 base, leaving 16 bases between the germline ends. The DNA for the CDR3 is TGTGCCAGCAGCGTTAATTGGGGACCTTCCTACGAGCAGTACTTC. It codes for CASSVNWGPSYEQYF.

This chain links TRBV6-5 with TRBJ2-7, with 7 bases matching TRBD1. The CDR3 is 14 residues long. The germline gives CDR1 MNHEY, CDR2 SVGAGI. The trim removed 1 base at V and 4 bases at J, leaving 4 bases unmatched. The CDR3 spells CASSYWDSPYEQYF. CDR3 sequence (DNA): TGTGCCAGCAGTTACTGGGACAGTCCGTACGAGCAGTACTTC.

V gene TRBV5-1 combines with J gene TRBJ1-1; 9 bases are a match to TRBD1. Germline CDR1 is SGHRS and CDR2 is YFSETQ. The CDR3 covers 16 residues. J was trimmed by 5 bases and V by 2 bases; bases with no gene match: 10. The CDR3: CASSFTGGQAYTEAFF. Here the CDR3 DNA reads TGCGCCAGCAGCTTTACAGGGGGCCAGGCGTATACTGAAGCTTTCTTT.

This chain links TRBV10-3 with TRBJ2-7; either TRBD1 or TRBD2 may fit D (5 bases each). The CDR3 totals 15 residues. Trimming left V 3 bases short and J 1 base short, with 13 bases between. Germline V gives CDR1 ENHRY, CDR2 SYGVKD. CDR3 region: CAISDPGRESYEQYF. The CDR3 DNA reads TGTGCCATCAGTGACCCAGGGAGAGAGTCCTACGAGCAGTACTTC.

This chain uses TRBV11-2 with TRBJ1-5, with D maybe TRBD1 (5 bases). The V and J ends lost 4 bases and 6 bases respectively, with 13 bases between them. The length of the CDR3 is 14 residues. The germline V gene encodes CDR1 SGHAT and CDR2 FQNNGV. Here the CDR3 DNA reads TGTGCCAGCAGCTCCCTGGGGGGATCTCAGCCCCAGCATTTT. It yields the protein CASSSLGGSQPQHF. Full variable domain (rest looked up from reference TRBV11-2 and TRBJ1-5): EAGVAQSPRYKIIEKRQSVAFWCNPISGHATLYWYQQILGQGPKLLIQFQNNGVVDDSQLPKDRFSAERLKGVDSTLKIQPAKLEDSAVYLCASSSLGGSQPQHFGDGTRLSIL.

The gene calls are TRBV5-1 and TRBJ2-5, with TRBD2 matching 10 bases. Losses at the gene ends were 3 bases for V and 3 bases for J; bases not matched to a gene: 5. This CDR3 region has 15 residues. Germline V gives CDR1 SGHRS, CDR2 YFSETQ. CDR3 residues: CASSWTGTSEETQYF. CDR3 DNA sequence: TGCGCCAGCAGCTGGACCGGGACTAGCGAAGAGACCCAGTACTTC.

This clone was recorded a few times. The CDR3: CASTQPPNYGYTF. For the CDR3, the DNA is TGTGCCAGCACGCAGCCCCCTAACTATGGCTACACCTTC. V usage is TRBV28 and J usage is TRBJ1-2; no clear D gene. The CDR3 covers 13 residues. Germline CDR1 and CDR2: MDHEN and SYDVKM. V was clipped by 7 bases and J by 0 bases, with 9 bases between them.

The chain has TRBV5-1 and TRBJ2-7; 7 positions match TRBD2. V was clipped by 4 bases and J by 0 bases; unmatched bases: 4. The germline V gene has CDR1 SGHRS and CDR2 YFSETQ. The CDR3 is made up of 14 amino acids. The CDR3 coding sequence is TGCGCCAGCAGCCCCGGGACTACCTCCTACGAGCAGTACTTC. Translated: CASSPGTTSYEQYF.

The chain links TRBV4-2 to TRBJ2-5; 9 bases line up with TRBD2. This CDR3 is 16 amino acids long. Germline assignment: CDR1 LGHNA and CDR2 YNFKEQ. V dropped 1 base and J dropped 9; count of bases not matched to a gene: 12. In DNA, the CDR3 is TGTGCCAGCAGCCAAGCGGGACTAGCAGACACTGGCGCCCAGTACTTC. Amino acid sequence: CASSQAGLADTGAQYF.

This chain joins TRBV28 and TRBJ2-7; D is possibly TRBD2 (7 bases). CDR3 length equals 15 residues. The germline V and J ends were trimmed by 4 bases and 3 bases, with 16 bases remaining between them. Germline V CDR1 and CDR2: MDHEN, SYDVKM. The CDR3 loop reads CASSSRGGQDYEQYF. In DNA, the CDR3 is TGTGCCAGCAGTTCGAGGGGGGGTCAGGACTACGAGCAGTACTTC.

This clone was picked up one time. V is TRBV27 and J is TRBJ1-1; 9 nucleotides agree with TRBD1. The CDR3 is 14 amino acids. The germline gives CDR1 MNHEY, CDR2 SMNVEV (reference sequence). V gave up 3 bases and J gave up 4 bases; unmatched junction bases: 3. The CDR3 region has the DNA TGTGCCAGCAGTTTTTACAGGGGGCGCACTGAAGCTTTCTTT. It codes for CASSFYRGRTEAFF.

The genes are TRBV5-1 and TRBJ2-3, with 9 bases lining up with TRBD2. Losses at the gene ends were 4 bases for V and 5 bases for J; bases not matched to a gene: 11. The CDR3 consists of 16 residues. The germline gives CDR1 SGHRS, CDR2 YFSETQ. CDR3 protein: CASSQNSGSGIDTQYF. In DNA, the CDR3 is TGCGCCAGCAGCCAAAATAGCGGGAGTGGGATAGATACGCAGTATTTT.

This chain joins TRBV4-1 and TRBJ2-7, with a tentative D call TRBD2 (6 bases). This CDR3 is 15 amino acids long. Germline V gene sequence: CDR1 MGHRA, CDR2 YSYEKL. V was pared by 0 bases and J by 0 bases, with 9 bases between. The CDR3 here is CASSQDEDYSYEQYF. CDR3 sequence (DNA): TGCGCCAGCAGCCAAGATGAGGACTACTCCTACGAGCAGTACTTC.

The chain's CDR3 is CASSQTGGALEKLFF. Here the CDR3 DNA reads TGTGCCAGCAGCCAGACAGGGGGCGCCTTGGAAAAACTGTTTTTT. The V and J genes are TRBV7-6 and TRBJ1-4; TRBD1 matches 10 bases. The germline V gene encodes CDR1 SGHVS and CDR2 FNYEAQ. The J segment lost 8 bases and the V segment lost 5 bases, leaving 8 bases of the junction unmatched. The CDR3 loop spans 15 amino acids.

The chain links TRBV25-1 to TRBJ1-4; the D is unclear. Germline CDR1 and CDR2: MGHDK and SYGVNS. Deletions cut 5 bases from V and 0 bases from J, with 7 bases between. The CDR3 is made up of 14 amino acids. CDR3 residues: CASSRVATNEKLFF. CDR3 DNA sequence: TGTGCCAGCAGTCGAGTTGCAACTAATGAAAAACTGTTTTTT.